This is a list of T cell receptor beta chains from one sample in a study of identical twins. TCRdb processed the 5' RACE reads anew with MiXCR; each CDR3 protein has one entry. The profile covers approximately 230,000 distinct CDR3 sequences, with around an eighth appearing a single time and around 9% taken by the ten largest. Source material: memory (CD45RO+) T cells sorted from blood. Every receptor here comes from a woman aged 18-29 years in good health. The CDR3 runs from the conserved cysteine through the conserved F or W. The order of the fields is CDR3 length, V gene, D gene, clone size, J gene, CDR3 DNA, CDR3 protein. D genes are given only for firm matches. Clone size, where shown, is once, few, many, or a class for clones that have expanded.

>16|TRBV11-2|TRBD1|few|TRBJ2-5
TGTGCCAGCAGCTTTCTCAGGGACAGGGTTAGAAAGACCCAGTACTTC
CASSFLRDRVRKTQYF
>14|TRBV5-1|TRBD1|-|TRBJ2-5
TGCGCCAGCACCCCGGGACAGGGAAGGGAGACCCAGTACTTC
CASTPGQGRETQYF
>15|TRBV6-1|-|few|TRBJ2-3
TGTGCCAGCACCCGGACAGATTCTAGCACAGATACGCAGTATTTT
CASTRTDSSTDTQYF
>15|TRBV4-3|TRBD2|few|TRBJ2-3
TGCGCCAGCAAGGCCCTAGCGGGAGGGCCTGATACGCAGTATTTT
CASKALAGGPDTQYF
>15|TRBV12-5|TRBD1|-|TRBJ2-2
TGTGCTACCTCAACGGGACAGGGGAACACCGGGGAGCTGTTTTTT
CATSTGQGNTGELFF
>14|TRBV11-2|-|few|TRBJ1-1
TGTGCCAGCAGCCTTAGGCGTAGCGGTGGTGAAGCTTTCTTT
CASSLRRSGGEAFF
>15|TRBV6-5|-|few|TRBJ2-3
TGTGCCAGCAGTTACTCGACCAGACACACAGATACGCAGTATTTT
CASSYSTRHTDTQYF
>10|TRBV20-1|-|-|TRBJ1-1
TGCAGTGCTAGGTACACTGAAGCTTTCTTT
CSARYTEAFF
>19|TRBV3-1|TRBD2|many|TRBJ2-1
TGTGCCAGCAGCCAAGTAAGGAGGACTAGACGAGACCTACCCCATGAGCAGTTCTTC
CASSQVRRTRRDLPHEQFF
>14|TRBV27|-|-|TRBJ1-2
TGTGCCAGCAGTTTATCGATTGTTAACTATGGCTACACCTTC
CASSLSIVNYGYTF
>14|TRBV7-9|TRBD2|many|TRBJ2-7
TGTGCCAGCAGCCCTTTGACTAGCACCTACGAGCAGTACTTC
CASSPLTSTYEQYF
>16|TRBV5-1|-|few|TRBJ2-3
TGCGCCAGCAGCTTGGGACAACAGGGAATCACAGATACGCAGTATTTT
CASSLGQQGITDTQYF
>16|TRBV2|-|-|TRBJ2-1
TGTGCCAGCAGTGAAAGGCGGACCAGGGGGGACAATGAGCAGTTCTTC
CASSERRTRGDNEQFF
>16|TRBV15|-|few|TRBJ1-3
TGTGCCACCAGCAGAGATTTTGGGGGGTCTGGAAACACCATATATTTT
CATSRDFGGSGNTIYF
>14|TRBV6-1|-|few|TRBJ2-5
TGTGCCAGCACCCCTGGGCTCCACAGATCGACCCAGTACTTC
CASTPGLHRSTQYF
>16|TRBV5-4|-|-|TRBJ1-2
TGTGCCAGCAGCTTGGTTGGTAGGGGAGGGGAGTATGGCTACACCTTC
CASSLVGRGGEYGYTF
>14|TRBV2|TRBD2|few|TRBJ2-1
TGTGCCAGCACGGAGACTAGCGGCTCCGCTGAGCAGTTCTTC
CASTETSGSAEQFF
>14|TRBV9|-|many|TRBJ1-2
TGTGCCAGCAGCCCTCCCCAGGGGAGGAATGGCTACACCTTC
CASSPPQGRNGYTF